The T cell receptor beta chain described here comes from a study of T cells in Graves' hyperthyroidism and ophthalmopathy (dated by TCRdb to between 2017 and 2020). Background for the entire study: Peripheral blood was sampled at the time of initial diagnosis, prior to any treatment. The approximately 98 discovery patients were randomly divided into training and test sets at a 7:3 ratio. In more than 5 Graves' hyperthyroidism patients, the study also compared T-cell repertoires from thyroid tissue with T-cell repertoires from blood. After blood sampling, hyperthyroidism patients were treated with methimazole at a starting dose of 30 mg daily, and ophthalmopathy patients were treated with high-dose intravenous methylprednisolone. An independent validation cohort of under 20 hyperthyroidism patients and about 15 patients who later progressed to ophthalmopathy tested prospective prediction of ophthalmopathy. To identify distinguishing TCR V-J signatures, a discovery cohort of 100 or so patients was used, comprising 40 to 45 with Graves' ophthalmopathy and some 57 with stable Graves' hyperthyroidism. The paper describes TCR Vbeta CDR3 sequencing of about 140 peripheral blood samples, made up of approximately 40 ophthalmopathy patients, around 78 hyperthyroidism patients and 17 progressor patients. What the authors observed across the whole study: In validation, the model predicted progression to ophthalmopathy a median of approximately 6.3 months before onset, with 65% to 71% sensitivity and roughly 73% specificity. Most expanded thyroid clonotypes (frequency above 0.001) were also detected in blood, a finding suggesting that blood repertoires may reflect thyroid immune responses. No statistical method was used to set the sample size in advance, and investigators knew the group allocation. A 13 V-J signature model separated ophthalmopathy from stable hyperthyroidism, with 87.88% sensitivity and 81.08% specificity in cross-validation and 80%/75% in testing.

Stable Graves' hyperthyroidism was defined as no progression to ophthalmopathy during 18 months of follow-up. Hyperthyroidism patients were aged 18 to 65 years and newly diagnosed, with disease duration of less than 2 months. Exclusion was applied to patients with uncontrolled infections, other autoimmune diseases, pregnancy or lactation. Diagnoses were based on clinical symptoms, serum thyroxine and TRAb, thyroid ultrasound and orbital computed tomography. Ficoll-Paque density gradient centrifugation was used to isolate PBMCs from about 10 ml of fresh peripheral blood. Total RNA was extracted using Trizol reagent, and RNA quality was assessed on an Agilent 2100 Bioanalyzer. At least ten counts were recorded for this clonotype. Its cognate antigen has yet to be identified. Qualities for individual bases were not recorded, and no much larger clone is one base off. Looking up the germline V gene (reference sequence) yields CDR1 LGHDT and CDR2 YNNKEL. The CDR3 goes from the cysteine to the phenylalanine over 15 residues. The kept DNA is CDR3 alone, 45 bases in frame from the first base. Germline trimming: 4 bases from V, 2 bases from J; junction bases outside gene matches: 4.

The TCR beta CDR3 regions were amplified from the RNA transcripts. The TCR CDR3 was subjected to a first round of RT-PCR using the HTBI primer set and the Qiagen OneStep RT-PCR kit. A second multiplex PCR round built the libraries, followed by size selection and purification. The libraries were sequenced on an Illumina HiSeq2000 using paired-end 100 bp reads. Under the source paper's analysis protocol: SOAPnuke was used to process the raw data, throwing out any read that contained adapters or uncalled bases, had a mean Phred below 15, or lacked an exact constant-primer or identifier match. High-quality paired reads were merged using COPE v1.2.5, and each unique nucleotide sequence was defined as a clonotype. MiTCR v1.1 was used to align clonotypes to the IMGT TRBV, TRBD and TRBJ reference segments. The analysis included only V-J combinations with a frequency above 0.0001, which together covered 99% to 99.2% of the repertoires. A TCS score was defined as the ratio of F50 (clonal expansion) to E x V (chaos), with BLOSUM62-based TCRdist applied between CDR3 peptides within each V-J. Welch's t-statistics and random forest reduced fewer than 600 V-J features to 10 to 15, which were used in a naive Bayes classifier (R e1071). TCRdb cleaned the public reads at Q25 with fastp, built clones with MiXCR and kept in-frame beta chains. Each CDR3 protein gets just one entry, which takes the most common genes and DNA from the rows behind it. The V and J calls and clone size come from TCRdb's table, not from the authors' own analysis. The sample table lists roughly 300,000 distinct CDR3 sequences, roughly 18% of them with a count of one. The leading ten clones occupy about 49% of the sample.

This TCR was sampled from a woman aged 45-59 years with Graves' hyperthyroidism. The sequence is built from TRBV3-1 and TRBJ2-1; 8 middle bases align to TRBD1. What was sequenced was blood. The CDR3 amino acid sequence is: CASSPDRGAYNEQFF. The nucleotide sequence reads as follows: TGTGCCAGCAGCCCCGACAGGGGAGCCTACAATGAGCAGTTCTTC.